This is a list of T cell receptor beta chains from one sample in a study of cytomegalovirus exposure and HLA in healthy donors. The protocol was immunoSEQ multiplex PCR, while the TCRdb copy is restricted to in-frame clones and leaves out a portion. Of more than 150,000 clones listed, 70% to 90% are singletons. Sequenced input: PBMCs. The receptors originated from a man aged 18 to 35 in good health and CMV-seropositive. Each CDR3 is given with its conserved first and last residue. The order of the fields is D gene, clone size, J gene, CDR3 length, V gene, CDR3 DNA, CDR3 protein. A D gene is named only where the DNA matches it firmly. Some rows have no size entry. The others give once, few or many, or a class for an expanded clone.

>NA|NA|TRBJ2-1|11|TRBV18
TGTGCCAGCTCACCCGCGGGGGAGCAGTTCTTC
CASSPAGEQFF
>TRBD2|once|TRBJ2-3|15|TRBV5-4
TGTGCCAGCAGCTTGACTAGCGGGGTGGGAGATACGCAGTATTTT
CASSLTSGVGDTQYF
>NA|few|TRBJ2-7|13|TRBV6-5
TGTGCCAGCAGGCCTACTAGCACCTACGAGCAGTACTTC
CASRPTSTYEQYF
>TRBD2|NA|TRBJ2-1|16|TRBV9
TGTGCCAGCAGCGTAGCTCGCGGGGGGTATTACAATGAGCAGTTCTTC
CASSVARGGYYNEQFF
>TRBD1|NA|TRBJ2-2|12|TRBV19
TGTGCCAGTAGTTCGGGACAGAAGGAGCTGTTTTTT
CASSSGQKELFF
>NA|NA|TRBJ1-5|17|TRBV19
TGTGCCAGTAGTATGTGGGTCGGCAGGGCCGGCAATCAGCCCCAGCATTTT
CASSMWVGRAGNQPQHF
>TRBD2|NA|TRBJ2-7|16|TRBV7-2
TGTGCCAGCAGCTTAGCGCTCGCGGGGGGAGACTACGAGCAGTACTTC
CASSLALAGGDYEQYF
>NA|NA|TRBJ1-1|15|TRBV7-9
TGTGCCAGCAGCGTCCTCGGGACACCCGGGACTGAAGCTTTCTTT
CASSVLGTPGTEAFF
>TRBD1|NA|TRBJ2-7|13|TRBV12-5
TGTGCTAGTGGGGGACAGGGACCCTACGAGCAGTACTTC
CASGGQGPYEQYF
>TRBD2|NA|TRBJ2-1|15|TRBV6-4
TGTGCCAGCAGTCCGACTAGCTCATTTTACAATGAGCAGTTCTTC
CASSPTSSFYNEQFF
>NA|NA|TRBJ2-7|11|TRBV10-3
TGTGCCATCAGCGGAACGGGTGAGCAGTACTTC
CAISGTGEQYF
>NA|NA|TRBJ1-4|13|TRBV29-1
TGCAGCGTCGAGCTTGCAACTAATGAAAAACTGTTTTTT
CSVELATNEKLFF
>NA|NA|TRBJ1-6|15|TRBV4-3
TGCGCCAGCAGCCAAGGAGAGCAATGGGAGGCACCCCTCCACTTT
CASSQGEQWEAPLHF
>NA|NA|TRBJ2-3|15|TRBV2
TGTGCCAGCAGTGAAGGACAGGAGATTTTAGATACGCAGTATTTT
CASSEGQEILDTQYF
>TRBD1|NA|TRBJ1-2|13|TRBV29-1
TGCAGCGTTGAACAGGGGGCAGGGTATGGCTACACCTTC
CSVEQGAGYGYTF
>NA|NA|TRBJ1-5|17|TRBV6-1
TGTGCCAGCAGTGGGAATGACAGGTTGTATAGCAATCAGCCCCAGCATTTT
CASSGNDRLYSNQPQHF
>NA|NA|TRBJ1-5|16|TRBV30
TGTGCCTGGGCTCCGTACAGGAATTTTGTCAATCAGCCCCAGCATTTT
CAWAPYRNFVNQPQHF
>TRBD1|NA|TRBJ1-5|16|TRBV4-1
TGCGCCAGCAGCCAAGGTCAGGGGGCTGGCAATCAGCCCCAGCATTTT
CASSQGQGAGNQPQHF
>NA|once|TRBJ1-2|11|TRBV9
TGTGCCAGCAGCTCAGACTATGGCTACACCTTC
CASSSDYGYTF
>TRBD1|NA|TRBJ2-2|13|TRBV6-5
TGTGCCAGCGGGACAGGGACCACCGGGGAGCTGTTTTTT
CASGTGTTGELFF
>TRBD1|NA|TRBJ2-7|15|TRBV6-1
TGTGCCAGCAGTAGGAACGACAGGGGAGGATACGAGCAGTACTTC
CASSRNDRGGYEQYF
>NA|NA|TRBJ2-3|16|TRBV14
TGTGCCAGCAGCCAACAAGTTTGGTTAGGCACAGATACGCAGTATTTT
CASSQQVWLGTDTQYF
>NA|many|TRBJ1-4|16|TRBV5-3
TGTGCCAGAAGCTTGGTGCGGGAACCTACTAATGAAAAACTGTTTTTT
CARSLVREPTNEKLFF
>NA|NA|TRBJ2-5|12|TRBV19
TGTGCCAGTAGTATCGGAGGGGAGACCCAGTACTTC
CASSIGGETQYF
>TRBD1|NA|TRBJ2-7|15|TRBV10-3
TGTGCCATCGGGAAGGGGACAGGGTTGTCCTACGAGCAGTACTTC
CAIGKGTGLSYEQYF
>NA|NA|TRBJ2-5|15|TRBV5-1
TGCGCCAGCAGTATGGGGTCCTCAGGGGCGGAGACCCAGTACTTC
CASSMGSSGAETQYF
>NA|once|TRBJ1-6|12|TRBV7-9
TGTTCCAGCAGCTTACCTCTTTCACCCCTCCACTTT
CSSSLPLSPLHF
>NA|NA|TRBJ2-7|13|TRBV5-6
TGTGCCAGCAGCTTGGAACAGCTGTACGAGCAGTACTTC
CASSLEQLYEQYF
>NA|once|TRBJ1-2|13|TRBV30
TGTGCCTGGTTCCCCGGGACTAACTATGGCTACACCTTC
CAWFPGTNYGYTF
>TRBD1|NA|TRBJ2-7|14|TRBV30
TGTGCCTGGAGTGTAGACAGGGGGTTTGACGAGCAGTACTTC
CAWSVDRGFDEQYF
>NA|NA|TRBJ2-5|14|TRBV6-1
TGTGCCAGCGAGGAACAGGGGGGGCAAGAGACCCAGTACTTC
CASEEQGGQETQYF
>TRBD2|NA|TRBJ2-3|17|TRBV4-3
TGCGCCAGCAGCCTAACGACTAGCGGGGATTACACAGATACGCAGTATTTT
CASSLTTSGDYTDTQYF
>NA|NA|TRBJ1-5|16|TRBV7-9
TGTTCCAGCAGCTCGGGAGGGGGGTATAGCAATCAGCCCCAGCATTTT
CSSSSGGGYSNQPQHF
>TRBD2|few|TRBJ2-5|15|TRBV6-6
TGTGCCAGCAGTGATAGCGGGGGGGCCCGTGAGACCCAGTACTTC
CASSDSGGARETQYF
>NA|NA|TRBJ1-2|10|TRBV9
TGTGCCAGCGGAGGAGGCGGCTACACCTTC
CASGGGGYTF
>NA|NA|TRBJ2-1|17|TRBV4-1
TGCGCCAGCAGCCCCCGAATCGCACTTACCGATTACAATGAGCAGTTCTTC
CASSPRIALTDYNEQFF
>TRBD2|NA|TRBJ2-1|14|TRBV5-1
TGCGCCAGCAAAACTAGCGGGGGCTACAATGAGCAGTTCTTC
CASKTSGGYNEQFF
>NA|NA|TRBJ2-7|16|TRBV15
TGTGCCACCAGCAGGGACGGGGGAGACAATTCCTACGAGCAGTACTTC
CATSRDGGDNSYEQYF
>TRBD2|NA|TRBJ2-7|15|TRBV5-6
TGTGCCAGCAGCCAAGCGGGGGGCAGCTCCTACGAGCAGTACTTC
CASSQAGGSSYEQYF
>NA|NA|TRBJ1-5|15|TRBV2
TGTGCCAGCAGTGAGAGGCGGGCTCAACATCAGCCCCAGCATTTT
CASSERRAQHQPQHF